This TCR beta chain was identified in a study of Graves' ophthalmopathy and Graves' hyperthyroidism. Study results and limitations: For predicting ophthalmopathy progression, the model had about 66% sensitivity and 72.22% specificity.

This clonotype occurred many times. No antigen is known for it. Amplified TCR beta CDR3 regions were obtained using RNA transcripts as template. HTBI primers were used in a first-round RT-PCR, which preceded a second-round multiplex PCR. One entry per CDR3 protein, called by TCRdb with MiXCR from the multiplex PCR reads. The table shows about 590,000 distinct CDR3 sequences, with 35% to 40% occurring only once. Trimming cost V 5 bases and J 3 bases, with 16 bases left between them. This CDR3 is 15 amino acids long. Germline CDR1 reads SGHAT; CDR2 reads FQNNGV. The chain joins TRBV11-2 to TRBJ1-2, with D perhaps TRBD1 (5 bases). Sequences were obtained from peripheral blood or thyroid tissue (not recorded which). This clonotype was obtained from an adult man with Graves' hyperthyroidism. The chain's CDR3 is CASSVGAGMDYGYTF. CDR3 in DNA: TGTGCCAGCAGCGTTGGGGCGGGCATGGACTATGGCTACACCTTC.